This T cell receptor beta chain was captured in a study of T cell repertoires in cytomegalovirus infection. Study overall: A matching HLA type, together with CMV infection, was signaled by public TCR beta signatures. Findings and caveats of the study: The ex vivo response showed dominance by HLA-C-restricted CMV-specific TCR beta clonotypes.

Each CDR3 protein gets one entry after TCRdb re-called the reads with MiXCR. The sample has about 110,000 distinct CDR3 sequences; about 28% are singletons. V shed 7 bases and J 4 bases; nucleotides not matched to a gene: 2. The CDR3 runs 12 residues. Looked up from germline, CDR1 is SQVTM and CDR2 is ANQGSEA. As regards this clonotype: The antigen remains undetermined.

The receptor comes from a human donor in good health (CMV status not recorded). Some clones in this sample may be carry-over from other donors' samples. The chain combines TRBV29-1 with TRBJ2-2; 8 bases are shared with TRBD1. The sample was CD8+ T cells from cultured PBMCs, taken from culture after CMV antigen stimulation. CDR3 loop: CSGTGTTGELFF. Written as DNA, the CDR3 is TGCAGCGGGACAGGGACCACCGGGGAGCTGTTTTTT.